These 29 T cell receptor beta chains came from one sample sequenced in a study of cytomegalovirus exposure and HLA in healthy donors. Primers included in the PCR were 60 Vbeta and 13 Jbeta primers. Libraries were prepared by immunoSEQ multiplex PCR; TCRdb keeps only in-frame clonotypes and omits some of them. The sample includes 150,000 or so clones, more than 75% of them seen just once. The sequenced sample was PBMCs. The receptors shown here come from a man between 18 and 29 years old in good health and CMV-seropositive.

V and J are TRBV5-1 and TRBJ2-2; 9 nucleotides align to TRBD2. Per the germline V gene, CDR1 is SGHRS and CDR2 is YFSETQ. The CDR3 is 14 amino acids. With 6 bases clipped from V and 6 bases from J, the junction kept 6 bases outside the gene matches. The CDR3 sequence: CASTTGLAAGELFF. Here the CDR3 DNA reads TGCGCCAGCACTACGGGACTAGCTGCCGGGGAGCTGTTTTTT.

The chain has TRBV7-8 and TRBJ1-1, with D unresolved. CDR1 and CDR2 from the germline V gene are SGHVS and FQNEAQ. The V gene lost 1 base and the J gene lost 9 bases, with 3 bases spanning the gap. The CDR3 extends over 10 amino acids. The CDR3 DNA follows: TGTGCCAGCAGCTTAGAGCAAGCTTTCTTT. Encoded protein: CASSLEQAFF.

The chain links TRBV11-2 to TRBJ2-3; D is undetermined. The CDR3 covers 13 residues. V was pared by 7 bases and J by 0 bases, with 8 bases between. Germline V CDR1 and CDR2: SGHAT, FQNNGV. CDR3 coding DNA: TGTGCCAGCATCGGAGACAGCACAGATACGCAGTATTTT. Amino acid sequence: CASIGDSTDTQYF.

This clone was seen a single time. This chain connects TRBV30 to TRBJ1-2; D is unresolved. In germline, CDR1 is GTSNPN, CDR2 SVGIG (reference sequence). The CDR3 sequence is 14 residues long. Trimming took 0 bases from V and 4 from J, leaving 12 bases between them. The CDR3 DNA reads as TGTGCCTGGAGTGTACTAGGTGGCAGCTATGGCTACACCTTC. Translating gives CAWSVLGGSYGYTF.

The CDR3 loop is CASSKTGDTEAFF. The CDR3 nucleotides read TGTGCCAGCAGCAAAACAGGGGACACTGAAGCTTTCTTT. V is TRBV7-2 and J is TRBJ1-1, with 7 positions matching TRBD1. The ends lost 5 bases at V and 3 bases at J; junction bases unmatched: 3. Germline values: CDR1 SGHTA, CDR2 FQGNSA. The CDR3 extends over 13 amino acids.

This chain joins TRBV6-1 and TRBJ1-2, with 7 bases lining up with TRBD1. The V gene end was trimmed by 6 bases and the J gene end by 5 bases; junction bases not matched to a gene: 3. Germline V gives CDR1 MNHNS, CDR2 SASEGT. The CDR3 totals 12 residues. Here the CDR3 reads CASSSGGYGYTF. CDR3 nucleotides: TGTGCCAGCAGCTCAGGGGGGTATGGCTACACCTTC.

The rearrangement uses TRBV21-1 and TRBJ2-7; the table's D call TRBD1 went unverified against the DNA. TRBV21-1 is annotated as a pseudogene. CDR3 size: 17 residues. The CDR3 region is CASSKKGTGTGCHEQYF. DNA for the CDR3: TGTGCCAGCAGCAAAAAGGGGACCGGGACAGGGTGCCACGAGCAGTACTTC.

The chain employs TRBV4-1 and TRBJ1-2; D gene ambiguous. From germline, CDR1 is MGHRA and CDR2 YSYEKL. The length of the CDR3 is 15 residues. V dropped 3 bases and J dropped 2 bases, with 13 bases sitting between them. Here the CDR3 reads CASSQGHGWNYGYTF. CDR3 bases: TGCGCCAGCAGCCAGGGCCATGGGTGGAACTATGGCTACACCTTC.

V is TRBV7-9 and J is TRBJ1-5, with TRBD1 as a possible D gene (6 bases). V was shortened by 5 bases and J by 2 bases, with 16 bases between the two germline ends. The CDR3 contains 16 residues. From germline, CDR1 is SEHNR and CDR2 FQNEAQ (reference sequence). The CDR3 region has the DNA TGTGCCAGCAGCCCGGACAGAGCTGTAGGCAATCAGCCCCAGCATTTT. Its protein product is CASSPDRAVGNQPQHF.

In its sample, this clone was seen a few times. CDR3 loop: CASSIQAGDGVGELFF. DNA for the CDR3: TGTGCCAGTAGTATACAAGCGGGAGATGGGGTCGGGGAGCTGTTTTTT. The chain recombines TRBV19 with TRBJ2-2; 8 nucleotides line up with TRBD2. V lost 2 bases to trimming and J lost 7 bases; unmatched junction nucleotides: 9. This CDR3 comprises 16 residues. CDR1 is LNHDA, CDR2 SQIVND, per germline (reference sequence). The full variable domain, with the rest looked up from reference TRBV19 and TRBJ2-2, is DGGITQSPKYLFRKEGQNVTLSCEQNLNHDAMYWYRQDPGQGLRLIYYSQIVNDFQKGDIAEGYSVSREKKESFPLTVTSAQKNPTAFYLCASSIQAGDGVGELFFGEGSRLTVL.

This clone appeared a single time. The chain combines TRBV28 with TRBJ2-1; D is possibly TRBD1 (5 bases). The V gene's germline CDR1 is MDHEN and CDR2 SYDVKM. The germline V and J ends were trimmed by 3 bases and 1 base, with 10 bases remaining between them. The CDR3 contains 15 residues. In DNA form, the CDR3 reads TGTGCCAGCAGTTTTCAGGGATTGTCCTACAATGAGCAGTTCTTC. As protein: CASSFQGLSYNEQFF.

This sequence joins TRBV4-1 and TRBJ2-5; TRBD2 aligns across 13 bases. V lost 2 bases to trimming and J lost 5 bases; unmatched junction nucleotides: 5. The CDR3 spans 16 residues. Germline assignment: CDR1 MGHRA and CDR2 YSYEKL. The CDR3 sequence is CASSQLGLAGVETQYF. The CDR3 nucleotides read TGCGCCAGCAGCCAACTTGGACTAGCGGGAGTTGAGACCCAGTACTTC.

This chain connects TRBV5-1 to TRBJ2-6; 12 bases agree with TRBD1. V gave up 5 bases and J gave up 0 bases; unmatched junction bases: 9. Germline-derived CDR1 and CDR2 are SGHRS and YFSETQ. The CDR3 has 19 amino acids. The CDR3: CASSHRDRGLPSGANVLTF. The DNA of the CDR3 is TGCGCCAGCAGTCACCGGGACAGGGGGCTTCCCTCTGGGGCCAACGTCCTGACTTTC.

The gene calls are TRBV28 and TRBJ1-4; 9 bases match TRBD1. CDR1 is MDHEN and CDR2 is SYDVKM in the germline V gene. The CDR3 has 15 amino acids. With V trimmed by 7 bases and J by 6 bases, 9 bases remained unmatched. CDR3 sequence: CASTPRGQGDEKLFF. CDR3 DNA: TGTGCCAGCACTCCAAGGGGACAGGGTGATGAAAAACTGTTTTTT.

CDR3 sequence: CASSLGERTDTQYF. CDR3 coding DNA: TGCGCCAGCAGCTTGGGGGAGCGGACAGATACGCAGTATTTT. This chain joins TRBV5-1 and TRBJ2-3; TRBD2 might be the D (5 bases). The CDR3 has 14 amino acids. Germline V gene sequence: CDR1 SGHRS, CDR2 YFSETQ. Trimming cost V 0 bases and J 3 bases, with 8 bases left between them.

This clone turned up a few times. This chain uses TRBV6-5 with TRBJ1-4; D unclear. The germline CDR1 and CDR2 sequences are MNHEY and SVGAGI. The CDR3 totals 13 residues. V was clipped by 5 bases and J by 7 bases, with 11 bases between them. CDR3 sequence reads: CASSRLEGEKLFF. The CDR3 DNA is TGTGCCAGCAGTCGATTGGAGGGTGAAAAACTGTTTTTT.

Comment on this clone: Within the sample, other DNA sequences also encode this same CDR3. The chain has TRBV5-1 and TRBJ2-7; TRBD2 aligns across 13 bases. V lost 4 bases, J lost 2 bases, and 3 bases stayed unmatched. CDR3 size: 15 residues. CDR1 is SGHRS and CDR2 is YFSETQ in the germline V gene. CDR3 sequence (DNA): TGCGCCAGCAGCGGACTAGCGGGAGACCCCTACGAGCAGTACTTC. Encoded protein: CASSGLAGDPYEQYF.

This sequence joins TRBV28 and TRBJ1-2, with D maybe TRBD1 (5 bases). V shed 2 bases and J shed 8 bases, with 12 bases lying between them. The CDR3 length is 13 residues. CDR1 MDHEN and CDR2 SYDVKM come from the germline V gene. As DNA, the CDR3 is TGTGCCAGCAGTTTACGCGAGGCAGGGGGCTACACCTTC. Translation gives CASSLREAGGYTF.

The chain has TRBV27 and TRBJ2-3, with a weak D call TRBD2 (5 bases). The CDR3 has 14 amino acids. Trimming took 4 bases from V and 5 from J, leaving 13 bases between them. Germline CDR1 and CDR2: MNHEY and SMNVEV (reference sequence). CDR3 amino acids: CASSSPGWGDTQYF. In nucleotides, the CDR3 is TGTGCCAGCAGTTCCCCGGGATGGGGAGATACGCAGTATTTT.

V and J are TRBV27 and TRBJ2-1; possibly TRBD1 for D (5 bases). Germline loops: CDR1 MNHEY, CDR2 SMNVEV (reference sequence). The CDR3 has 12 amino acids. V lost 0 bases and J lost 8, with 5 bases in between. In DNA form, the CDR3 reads TGTGCCAGCAGTTTATCAGGGGATGAGCAGTTCTTC. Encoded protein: CASSLSGDEQFF.

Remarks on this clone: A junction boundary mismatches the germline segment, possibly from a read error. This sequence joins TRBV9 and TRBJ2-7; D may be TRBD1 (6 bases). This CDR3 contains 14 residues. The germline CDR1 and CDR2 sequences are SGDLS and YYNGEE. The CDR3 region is CASSATGYSCEQYF. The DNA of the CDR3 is TGTGCCAGCAGCGCCACAGGGTACTCCTGCGAGCAGTACTTC.

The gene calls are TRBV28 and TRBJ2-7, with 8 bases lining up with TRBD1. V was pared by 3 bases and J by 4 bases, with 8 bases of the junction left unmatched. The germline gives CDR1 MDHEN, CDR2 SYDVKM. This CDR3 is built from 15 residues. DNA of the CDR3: TGTGCCAGCAGTTTTATTGGGACAGGAAGATACGAGCAGTACTTC. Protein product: CASSFIGTGRYEQYF.

CDR3 sequence (DNA): TGTGCCACCAGCAGGGGTTTCGGACAAACCTACGAGCAGTACTTC. This codes for CATSRGFGQTYEQYF. The J gene is TRBJ2-7, the V gene TRBV15; possible D gene TRBD1, 5 bases. Between the trimmed V and J ends, which lost 3 bases and 2 bases, there was a span of 14 bases. Germline assignment: CDR1 LNHNV and CDR2 YYDKDF (reference sequence). The CDR3 totals 15 residues.

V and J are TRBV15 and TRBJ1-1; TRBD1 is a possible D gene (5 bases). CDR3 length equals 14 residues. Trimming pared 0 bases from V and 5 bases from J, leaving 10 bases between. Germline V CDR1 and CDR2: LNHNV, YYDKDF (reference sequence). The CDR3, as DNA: TGTGCCACCAGCAGAGATGAAACAGGTACTGAAGCTTTCTTT. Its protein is CATSRDETGTEAFF.

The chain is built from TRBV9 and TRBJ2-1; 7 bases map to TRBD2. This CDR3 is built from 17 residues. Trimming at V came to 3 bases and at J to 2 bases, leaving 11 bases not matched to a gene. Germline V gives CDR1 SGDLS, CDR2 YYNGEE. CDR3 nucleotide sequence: TGTGCCAGCAGCGGAGCGGGACCCCCCGGAGCCTACAATGAGCAGTTCTTC. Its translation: CASSGAGPPGAYNEQFF.

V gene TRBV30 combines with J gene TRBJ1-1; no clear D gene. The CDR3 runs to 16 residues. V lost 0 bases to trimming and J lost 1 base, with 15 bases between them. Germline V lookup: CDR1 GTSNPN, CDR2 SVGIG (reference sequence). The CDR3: CAWSVRVPTANTEAFF. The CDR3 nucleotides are TGTGCCTGGAGTGTACGAGTCCCAACCGCGAACACTGAAGCTTTCTTT. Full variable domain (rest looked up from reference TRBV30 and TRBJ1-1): SQTIHQWPATLVQPVGSPLSLECTVEGTSNPNLYWYRQAAGRGLQLLFYSVGIGQISSEVPQNLSASRPQDRQFILSSKKLLLSDSGFYLCAWSVRVPTANTEAFFGQGTRLTVV.

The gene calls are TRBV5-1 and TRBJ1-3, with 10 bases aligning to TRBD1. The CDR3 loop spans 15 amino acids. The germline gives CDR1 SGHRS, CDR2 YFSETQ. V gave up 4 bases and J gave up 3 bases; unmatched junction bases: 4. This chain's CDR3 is CASSPTGGVGNTIYF. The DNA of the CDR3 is TGCGCCAGCAGCCCGACAGGGGGCGTTGGAAACACCATATATTTT. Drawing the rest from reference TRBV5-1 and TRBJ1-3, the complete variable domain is KAGVTQTPRYLIKTRGQQVTLSCSPISGHRSVSWYQQTPGQGLQFLFEYFSETQRNKGNFPGRFSGRQFSNSRSEMNVSTLELGDSALYLCASSPTGGVGNTIYFGEGSWLTVV.

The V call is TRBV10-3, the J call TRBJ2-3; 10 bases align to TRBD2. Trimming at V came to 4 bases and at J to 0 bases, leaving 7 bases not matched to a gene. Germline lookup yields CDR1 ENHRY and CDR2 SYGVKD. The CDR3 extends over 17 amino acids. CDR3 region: CAISALPTSGSTDTQYF. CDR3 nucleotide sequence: TGTGCCATCAGTGCCCTCCCGACTAGCGGGAGCACAGATACGCAGTATTTT.

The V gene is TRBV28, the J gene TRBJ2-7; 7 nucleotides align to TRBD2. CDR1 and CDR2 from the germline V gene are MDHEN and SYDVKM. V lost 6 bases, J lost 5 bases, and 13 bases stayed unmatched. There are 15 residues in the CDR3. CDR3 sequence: CASSGMRGRVNEQYF. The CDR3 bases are TGTGCCAGCAGCGGGATGCGAGGGAGGGTCAACGAGCAGTACTTC. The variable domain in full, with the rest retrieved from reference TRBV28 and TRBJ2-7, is DVKVTQSSRYLVKRTGEKVFLECVQDMDHENMFWYRQDPGLGLRLIYFSYDVKMKEKGDIPEGYSVSREKKERFSLILESASTNQTSMYLCASSGMRGRVNEQYFGPGTRLTVT.